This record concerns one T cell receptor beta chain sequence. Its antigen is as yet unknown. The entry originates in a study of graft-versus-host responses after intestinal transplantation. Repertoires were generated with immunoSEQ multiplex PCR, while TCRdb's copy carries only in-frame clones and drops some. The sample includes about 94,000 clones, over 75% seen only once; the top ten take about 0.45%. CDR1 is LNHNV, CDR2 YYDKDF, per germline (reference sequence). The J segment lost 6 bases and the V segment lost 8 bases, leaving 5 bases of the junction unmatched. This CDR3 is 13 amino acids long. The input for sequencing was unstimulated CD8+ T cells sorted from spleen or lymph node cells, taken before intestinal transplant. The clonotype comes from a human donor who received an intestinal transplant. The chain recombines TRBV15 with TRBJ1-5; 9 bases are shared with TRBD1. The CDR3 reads CATEDRGGQPQHF. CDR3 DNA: TGTGCCACCGAGGACAGGGGTGGTCAGCCCCAGCATTTT.